Below, 31 T cell receptor beta chains from the same sample are listed, as sequenced in a study of human T cells and chemical hapten exposure. TCRdb re-analysed the RACE reads in MiXCR, keeping a single row per CDR3 protein. The table records nearly 350,000 distinct CDR3 sequences, around 7% of them present only once. The time point denotes: patch test 1, 2 weeks after DPC sensitization. Documented treatment: therapeutic diphenylcyclopropenone sensitization with weekly scalp DPC. The sequences come from whole blood, collected in connection with sensitization to the hapten diphenylcyclopropenone (DPC). These receptor sequences come from a woman aged 18-29 years with alopecia areata. Some clones in this sample may be carry-over from other donors' samples.

The chain carries TRBV4-3 and TRBJ2-2; D is ambiguous. The CDR3 sequence is 14 residues long. Germline values: CDR1 LGHNA, CDR2 YSLEER. Trimming removed 1 base at V and 4 bases at J, with 7 bases between. CDR3 loop: CASSQGVVTGELFF. The CDR3 DNA reads as TGCGCCAGCAGCCAAGGGGTGGTCACCGGGGAGCTGTTTTTT.

This clonotype was seen a few times. The chain joins TRBV6-1 to TRBJ1-1; a weak D match, TRBD1 (6 bases). The CDR3 consists of 14 residues. V dropped 6 bases and J dropped 4 bases, with 15 bases sitting between them. Per germline, CDR1 MNHNS and CDR2 SASEGT. Written as DNA, the CDR3 is TGTGCCAGCAGGGGGATTACAGGGATCACTGAAGCTTTCTTT. Translated, it gives CASRGITGITEAFF.

This chain joins TRBV12-3 or TRBV12-4 and TRBJ2-1; tentatively, D is TRBD2 (6 bases). V lost 7 bases, J lost 2 bases, and 15 bases lay in between. This CDR3 has 15 residues. The CDR3 coding sequence is TGTGCCAGCACCGAAGGGACTGCAACCTACAATGAGCAGTTCTTC. Its translation: CASTEGTATYNEQFF.

The table lists this clonotype with a few counts. This rearrangement joins TRBV6-2 or TRBV6-3 to TRBJ2-2, with TRBD1 identical over 7 bases. Germline V gene sequence: CDR1 MNHEY, CDR2 SVGEGT. This CDR3 region has 13 residues. J lost 7 bases, V lost 5 bases, and 4 bases had no gene match. The CDR3 region has the DNA TGTGCCAGCAGTCCCGGACAGGTCGGGGAGCTGTTTTTT. It is translated as CASSPGQVGELFF.

DNA of the CDR3: TGCAGTGCCCACCCCCCACCAGGTTATAATTCACCCCTCCACTTT. This gives the protein CSAHPPPGYNSPLHF. The chain recombines TRBV20-1 with TRBJ1-6; D not resolved. The V and J ends lost 6 bases and 4 bases respectively, with 16 bases between them. CDR1 and CDR2 from the germline V gene are DFQATT and SNEGSKA (reference sequence). CDR3 length: 15 residues.

This clonotype was detected ten times or more. This chain joins TRBV5-1 and TRBJ1-1; no firm D call. The CDR3 covers 15 residues. Germline values: CDR1 SGHRS, CDR2 YFSETQ. Trimming removed 3 bases at V and 5 bases at J, with 17 bases between. CDR3 sequence reads: CASSSLSSGGTEAFF. The CDR3 region has the DNA TGCGCCAGCAGCTCTCTTTCATCGGGAGGGACTGAAGCTTTCTTT.

This clonotype has only a few counts. The rearrangement joins TRBV7-9 to TRBJ1-1, with a possible D match to TRBD1 (5 bases). This CDR3 region has 16 residues. CDR1 is SEHNR and CDR2 is FQNEAQ in the germline V gene (reference sequence). V was trimmed by 5 bases and J by 5 bases, leaving 21 bases between them. The CDR3 sequence: CASSTLRAPAGTEAFF. As DNA, the CDR3 is TGTGCCAGCAGCACACTTCGGGCCCCGGCAGGGACTGAAGCTTTCTTT.

This clonotype came up many times. The chain links TRBV20-1 to TRBJ2-1; 12 nucleotides line up with TRBD2. This CDR3 has 14 residues. The germline gives CDR1 DFQATT, CDR2 SNEGSKA (reference sequence). V gave up 3 bases and J gave up 9 bases; unmatched junction bases: 6. The CDR3 region has the DNA TGCAGTGCTAGTACTAGCGGGGGGCCGGCTGAGCAGTTCTTC. Protein sequence: CSASTSGGPAEQFF.

The chain has TRBV4-2 and TRBJ1-5; D might be TRBD1 (6 bases). The CDR3 sequence is 15 residues long. Trimming removed 0 bases from V and 6 bases from J, with 12 bases in between. CDR1 and CDR2 (germline): LGHNA, YNFKEQ. DNA of the CDR3: TGTGCCAGCAGCCAAGATGTGGGGGCGGGTCAGCCCCAGCATTTT. Its protein product is CASSQDVGAGQPQHF.

The genes are TRBV29-1 and TRBJ1-3, with D tentatively TRBD1 (6 bases). The germline V gene has CDR1 SQVTM and CDR2 ANQGSEA. This CDR3 contains 16 residues. Trimming shortened V by 1 base and J by 4 bases, and 17 bases separated the two germline ends. CDR3 residues: CSVEAKRGKLGNTIYF. The CDR3 DNA sequence: TGCAGCGTTGAAGCTAAGAGGGGGAAACTCGGAAACACCATATATTTT.

This clonotype was seen ten or more times. The gene calls are TRBV27 and TRBJ1-1, with D hard to call. V lost 6 bases, J lost 0 bases, and 8 bases lay in between. The CDR3 runs to 13 residues. Germline lookup yields CDR1 MNHEY and CDR2 SMNVEV (reference sequence). The CDR3 DNA reads as TGTGCCAGCAGCTTAAGTATGAACACTGAAGCTTTCTTT. Its translation is CASSLSMNTEAFF.

This clonotype was counted between two and nine times. The rearrangement uses TRBV6-6 and TRBJ1-2, with 10 bases lining up with TRBD1. The trim removed 5 bases at V and 7 bases at J, leaving 10 bases unmatched. Germline CDR1 and CDR2: MNHNY and SVGAGI (reference sequence). This CDR3 has 15 amino acids. In DNA form, the CDR3 reads TGTGCCAGCAGTACCCCGGGACAGGGGATTCCTGGCTACACCTTC. It specifies CASSTPGQGIPGYTF.

This clonotype was seen more than once but under ten times. The V gene is TRBV29-1, the J gene TRBJ2-1; 8 bases align to TRBD2. This CDR3 spans 16 amino acids. From germline, CDR1 is SQVTM and CDR2 ANQGSEA. V shed 2 bases, J shed 4 bases, and the junction held 10 bases outside the gene matches. The CDR3 DNA sequence: TGCAGCGTTGAAAGTCCCCCGGGGGGGCCGTACAATGAGCAGTTCTTC. Translating it yields CSVESPPGGPYNEQFF.

This clonotype was counted at least ten times. J is TRBJ1-1 and V is TRBV7-9; 9 bases are shared with TRBD1. The V gene end was trimmed by 5 bases and the J gene end by 6 bases; junction bases not matched to a gene: 7. Germline V gives CDR1 SEHNR, CDR2 FQNEAQ (reference sequence). The CDR3 loop spans 14 amino acids. CDR3 loop: CASSPAWTGAEAFF. As DNA, the CDR3 is TGTGCCAGCAGCCCCGCTTGGACAGGGGCTGAAGCTTTCTTT.

This clonotype appeared a few times. J is TRBJ2-7 and V is TRBV6-5; D may be TRBD1 (6 bases). V dropped 5 bases and J dropped 2 bases, with 16 bases sitting between them. Germline assignment: CDR1 MNHEY and CDR2 SVGAGI. This CDR3 has 15 amino acids. This CDR3 reads CASSPTGRVPYEQYF. In DNA form, the CDR3 reads TGTGCCAGCAGTCCTACAGGGCGAGTTCCCTACGAGCAGTACTTC.

Ten or more counts support this clonotype. The CDR3 region has the DNA TGTGCCAGCAGTAAACAGCCTCAAGAGACCCAGTACTTC. This codes for CASSKQPQETQYF. This chain links TRBV11-3 with TRBJ2-5; D call uncertain. The CDR3 runs 13 residues. Germline CDR1 and CDR2: SGHNT and YENEEA. V was shortened by 6 bases and J by 2 bases, with 10 bases between the two germline ends.

This clonotype showed up just a few times. The chain joins TRBV12-3 or TRBV12-4 to TRBJ2-7; D call uncertain. Between the trimmed V and J ends, which lost 5 bases and 7 bases, there was a span of 12 bases. This CDR3 spans 12 amino acids. The CDR3 here is CASSTMDREQYF. The CDR3 DNA is TGTGCCAGCAGTACCATGGACCGGGAGCAGTACTTC.

The chain joins TRBV14 to TRBJ1-3; no firm D call. Trimming removed 2 bases at V and 3 bases at J, with 2 bases between. This CDR3 contains 12 residues. The V gene's germline CDR1 is SGHDN and CDR2 FVKESK. The CDR3 bases are TGTGCCAGCAGCCAAATTGGAAACACCATATATTTT. It yields the protein CASSQIGNTIYF.

V gene TRBV6-5 combines with J gene TRBJ1-1, with a possible D match to TRBD1 (5 bases). Trimming took off 6 bases at V and 0 bases at J, with 20 bases between the two ends. The CDR3 is 17 residues long. The V gene's germline CDR1 is MNHEY and CDR2 SVGAGI. CDR3 sequence reads: CASRSEAGRPMNTEAFF. In nucleotides, the CDR3 is TGTGCCAGCAGGTCCGAGGCAGGGCGACCTATGAACACTGAAGCTTTCTTT.

V usage is TRBV7-2 and J usage is TRBJ1-2; D is ambiguous. Germline V lookup: CDR1 SGHTA, CDR2 FQGNSA. With 1 base removed from V and 5 bases from J, the gap between germline ends came to 8 bases. The CDR3 is 13 residues long. The CDR3 DNA is TGTGCCAGCAGCTTAGTTATGGAGTATGGCTACACCTTC. Protein product: CASSLVMEYGYTF.

In nucleotides, the CDR3 is TGCAGTGCTAGAGATCTGAACTACGAGCAGTACTTC. Translating gives CSARDLNYEQYF. The chain joins TRBV20-1 to TRBJ2-7, with D unresolved. CDR1 and CDR2 (germline): DFQATT, SNEGSKA (reference sequence). V lost 0 bases, J lost 3 bases, and 6 bases lay in between. The length of the CDR3 is 12 residues.

This clonotype came up a few times. The rearrangement uses TRBV6-5 and TRBJ1-2; no firm D call. V dropped 0 bases and J dropped 5 bases, with 10 bases sitting between them. Germline CDR1 and CDR2: MNHEY and SVGAGI. The CDR3 runs 14 residues. As DNA, the CDR3 is TGTGCCAGCAGTTACTCGAATCCAGGTTATGGCTACACCTTC. This translates into CASSYSNPGYGYTF.

V and J are TRBV28 and TRBJ1-3; D may be TRBD1 (5 bases). CDR3 length: 15 residues. Looked up from germline, CDR1 is MDHEN and CDR2 is SYDVKM. The V end lost 8 bases, the J end lost 0 bases, and 14 bases lay between the germline ends. DNA for the CDR3: TGTGCCAGCGGTCAGGGCTCATTCTCTGGAAACACCATATATTTT. It yields the protein CASGQGSFSGNTIYF.

This clonotype has just a few counts. The chain combines TRBV4-2 with TRBJ2-2; D unresolved. V lost 4 bases and J lost 0, with 12 bases in between. The germline V gene encodes CDR1 LGHNA and CDR2 YNFKEQ. CDR3 size: 16 residues. As DNA, the CDR3 is TGTGCCAGCAGCCTAAATCCAGGCGCGAACACCGGGGAGCTGTTTTTT. Its translation is CASSLNPGANTGELFF.

This clonotype was observed many times. This chain links TRBV6-2 or TRBV6-3 with TRBJ2-7; TRBD1 aligns across 9 bases. Germline trimming cut 5 bases from V and 4 bases from J; bases unmatched to any gene: 6. CDR3 length: 14 residues. Germline V gene lookup returns CDR1 MNHEY and CDR2 SVGEGT. The CDR3 reads CASSRPGQGYEQYF. Here the CDR3 DNA reads TGTGCCAGCAGTCGCCCGGGACAGGGATACGAGCAGTACTTC.

The chain carries TRBV6-5 and TRBJ1-1; 8 nucleotides match TRBD1. Germline-derived CDR1 and CDR2 are MNHEY and SVGAGI. Trimming took 6 bases from V and 11 from J; bases not matched to a gene: 11. This CDR3 is built from 13 residues. CDR3 protein: CASRHGTGRFAFF. Written as DNA, the CDR3 is TGTGCCAGCAGGCACGGGACAGGAAGGTTTGCTTTCTTT.

This clonotype appeared a few times. The chain is built from TRBV2 and TRBJ1-1, with 7 bases lining up with TRBD1. The J segment lost 4 bases and the V segment lost 6 bases, leaving 8 bases of the junction unmatched. Germline V gene data show CDR1 as SNHLY and CDR2 as FYNNEI. The CDR3 totals 14 residues. CDR3 in amino acids: CASSRDRAGTEAFF. The CDR3 DNA follows: TGTGCCAGCAGCCGGGACAGAGCGGGCACTGAAGCTTTCTTT.

This clonotype was observed a handful of times. The genes are TRBV12-3 or TRBV12-4 and TRBJ2-5; D not resolved. This CDR3 has 11 residues. V was cut by 3 bases and J by 5 bases, with 4 bases left in between. The CDR3 region is CASSFYETQYF. The CDR3 DNA reads as TGTGCCAGCAGTTTCTATGAGACCCAGTACTTC.

The table lists this clonotype with a few counts. CDR3 DNA sequence: TGTGCCAGCAGCCGGAAGGGGGCGCGGATCACTGAAGCTTTCTTT. Its translation is CASSRKGARITEAFF. This chain uses TRBV6-5 with TRBJ1-1, with 7 bases that match TRBD1. Germline CDR1 MNHEY, CDR2 SVGAGI. V dropped 6 bases and J dropped 4; count of bases not matched to a gene: 11. This CDR3 is built from 15 residues.

This clonotype turned up a few times. This chain links TRBV6-5 with TRBJ1-4; maybe TRBD1 (5 bases). The germline gives CDR1 MNHEY, CDR2 SVGAGI. The CDR3 has 15 residues. V lost 2 bases and J lost 5, with 12 bases in between. The CDR3 DNA is TGTGCCAGCAGTTACGGGGGGACGGGGAATGAAAAACTGTTTTTT. Its protein is CASSYGGTGNEKLFF.

This chain links TRBV6-5 with TRBJ2-7, with 8 bases that match TRBD1. The germline V gene encodes CDR1 MNHEY and CDR2 SVGAGI. V shed 2 bases and J 2 bases; nucleotides not matched to a gene: 8. The CDR3 loop spans 16 amino acids. The CDR3 coding sequence is TGTGCCAGCAGTTACGACAGGGGCCTTCATCCCTACGAGCAGTACTTC. Encoded protein: CASSYDRGLHPYEQYF.